These 16 T cell receptor beta chains share one sample of origin, sequenced in a study of cytomegalovirus exposure and HLA in healthy donors. The PCR employed 60 Vbeta primers together with 13 Jbeta primers. Sequencing used immunoSEQ multiplex PCR; TCRdb keeps in-frame clones, though not all of them. The sample lists 150,000 to 200,000 clones; 82% were seen once. Source material: PBMCs. The receptors shown here come from a man aged 40-55 years in good health and CMV-seronegative.

The J gene is TRBJ2-7, the V gene TRBV30, with 7 bases aligning to TRBD1. Trimming removed 1 base from V and 2 bases from J; junction bases left unmatched: 2. Germline V gives CDR1 GTSNPN, CDR2 SVGIG (reference sequence). CDR3 length: 13 residues. The CDR3 DNA reads TGTGCCTGGAGTGGGGGACAGACCTACGAGCAGTACTTC. Translation gives CAWSGGQTYEQYF.

V usage is TRBV30 and J usage is TRBJ1-2, with 7 bases that match TRBD1. CDR1 and CDR2 (germline): GTSNPN, SVGIG (reference sequence). The CDR3 contains 15 residues. Unmatched junction bases numbered 8, after V lost 1 base and J lost 3 bases. CDR3 coding DNA: TGTGCCTGGAGTGCGGGGACAGTCAGACACTATGGCTACACCTTC. This codes for CAWSAGTVRHYGYTF. The full variable domain, in which reference TRBV30 and TRBJ1-2 provide the parts outside the CDR3, is SQTIHQWPATLVQPVGSPLSLECTVEGTSNPNLYWYRQAAGRGLQLLFYSVGIGQISSEVPQNLSASRPQDRQFILSSKKLLLSDSGFYLCAWSAGTVRHYGYTFGSGTRLTVV.

V and J are TRBV2 and TRBJ1-2, with no clear D. The germline V and J ends were trimmed by 4 bases and 0 bases, with 9 bases remaining between them. The CDR3 totals 14 residues. The germline gives CDR1 SNHLY, CDR2 FYNNEI. CDR3 protein: CASSVEKANYGYTF. The CDR3 coding sequence is TGTGCCAGCAGTGTGGAGAAAGCTAACTATGGCTACACCTTC.

This chain joins TRBV5-1 and TRBJ2-2; D gene unclear. Trimming pared 0 bases from V and 0 bases from J, leaving 9 bases between. The CDR3 spans 16 residues. Per germline, CDR1 SGHRS and CDR2 YFSETQ. As DNA, the CDR3 is TGCGCCAGCAGCTTGGGTCGCAGCGCGAACACCGGGGAGCTGTTTTTT. Translating gives CASSLGRSANTGELFF.

This chain joins TRBV29-1 and TRBJ1-1; D gene uncertain. V dropped 8 bases and J dropped 11 bases, with 21 bases sitting between them. This CDR3 contains 12 residues. Germline V CDR1 and CDR2: SQVTM, ANQGSEA. The CDR3 region has the DNA TGCAGCTCACAAATGGGCCCTCGTAGGGCTTTCTTT. Translating it yields CSSQMGPRRAFF.

A few counts support this clone. CDR3 in amino acids: CASSSGFHQPQHF. CDR3 bases: TGTGCCAGCAGCTCGGGATTTCATCAGCCCCAGCATTTT. V is TRBV7-2 and J is TRBJ1-5; D is uncertain. Trimming cost V 4 bases and J 5 bases, with 9 bases left between them. The CDR3 length is 13 residues. Germline CDR1 SGHTA, CDR2 FQGNSA.

The chain couples TRBV11-3 to TRBJ2-7; a possible D gene is TRBD2 (6 bases). V was pared by 4 bases and J by 5 bases, with 15 bases between. The germline CDR1 and CDR2 sequences are SGHNT and YENEEA. The CDR3 is made up of 14 amino acids. CDR3 DNA: TGTGCCAGCAGCTCCCCGTGGAGGGAGGACGAGCAGTACTTC. Protein: CASSSPWREDEQYF.

The gene calls are TRBV7-9 and TRBJ1-3, with unresolved D. The CDR3 is made up of 17 amino acids. Germline CDR1 and CDR2: SEHNR and FQNEAQ (reference sequence). V lost 5 bases to trimming and J lost 0 bases, with 17 bases between them. Here the CDR3 DNA reads TGTGCCAGCAGCCCAACCCCCTCTCGGTCCTCTGGAAACACCATATATTTT. Translating it yields CASSPTPSRSSGNTIYF. Variable domain in full (rest from reference TRBV7-9 and TRBJ1-3): DTGVSQNPRHKITKRGQNVTFRCDPISEHNRLYWYRQTLGQGPEFLTYFQNEAQLEKSRLLSDRFSAERPKGSFSTLEIQRTEQGDSAMYLCASSPTPSRSSGNTIYFGEGSWLTVV.

The chain links TRBV5-4 to TRBJ2-7; 9 bases match TRBD2. Germline loops: CDR1 SGHNT, CDR2 YYREEE (reference sequence). J gave up 2 bases and V 2 bases, and 5 bases lay outside the gene matches. The CDR3 runs 15 residues. CDR3 amino acids: CASSFEAGGAYEQYF. CDR3 DNA sequence: TGTGCCAGCAGCTTCGAAGCGGGAGGAGCCTACGAGCAGTACTTC.

V usage is TRBV29-1 and J usage is TRBJ2-3; TRBD1 might be the D (6 bases). Trimming took off 3 bases at V and 0 bases at J, with 10 bases between the two ends. CDR1 and CDR2 (germline): SQVTM, ANQGSEA. CDR3 length: 14 amino acids. The CDR3 sequence: CSVERGHSTDTQYF. The CDR3 nucleotides are TGCAGCGTTGAGAGGGGACACAGCACAGATACGCAGTATTTT.

CDR3 protein: CAWSVHGNQPQHF. In DNA form, the CDR3 reads TGTGCCTGGAGTGTACATGGCAATCAGCCCCAGCATTTT. The chain carries TRBV30 and TRBJ1-5, with unresolved D. V was trimmed by 0 bases and J by 2 bases, leaving 5 bases between them. Germline CDR1 and CDR2: GTSNPN and SVGIG (reference sequence). The CDR3 consists of 13 residues.

The chain couples TRBV18 to TRBJ1-5; no firm D call. The germline V gene encodes CDR1 KGHSH and CDR2 LQKENI. This CDR3 region has 17 residues. Between the trimmed V and J ends, which lost 2 bases and 6 bases, there was a span of 20 bases. The CDR3 loop reads CASSPFRREKTGQPQHF. The CDR3 DNA follows: TGTGCCAGCTCACCATTCAGGAGGGAGAAAACGGGTCAGCCCCAGCATTTT.

The chain combines TRBV2 with TRBJ2-7, with TRBD2 matching 12 bases. The CDR3 consists of 16 residues. J was trimmed by 4 bases and V by 6 bases; bases with no gene match: 10. Germline lookup yields CDR1 SNHLY and CDR2 FYNNEI. Here the CDR3 DNA reads TGTGCCAGCAGGTGGGGGCGGACTAGCGGGGCTTACGAGCAGTACTTC. Its translation is CASRWGRTSGAYEQYF.

The chain joins TRBV7-9 to TRBJ1-1; D is unclear. The CDR3 extends over 13 amino acids. Germline values: CDR1 SEHNR, CDR2 FQNEAQ (reference sequence). The V and J ends lost 3 bases and 4 bases respectively, with 9 bases between them. CDR3: CASSFGGRTEAFF. The CDR3 DNA sequence: TGTGCCAGCAGCTTCGGAGGGCGCACTGAAGCTTTCTTT. The whole variable domain, remainder taken from reference TRBV7-9 and TRBJ1-1, is DTGVSQNPRHKITKRGQNVTFRCDPISEHNRLYWYRQTLGQGPEFLTYFQNEAQLEKSRLLSDRFSAERPKGSFSTLEIQRTEQGDSAMYLCASSFGGRTEAFFGQGTRLTVV.

This chain links TRBV28 with TRBJ2-7, with TRBD2 identical over 8 bases. This CDR3 region has 14 residues. Germline V gives CDR1 MDHEN, CDR2 SYDVKM. V trimming: 6 bases; J trimming: 2 bases; junction bases outside the gene matches: 6. In DNA, the CDR3 is TGTGCCAGCAGAAGTATAGCGGGGACCTACGAGCAGTACTTC. It specifies CASRSIAGTYEQYF.

The chain combines TRBV11-3 with TRBJ2-1, with 7 bases fitting TRBD2. Germline V gene lookup returns CDR1 SGHNT and CDR2 YENEEA. The junction had 13 bases not matched to a gene; V was cut back by 5 bases and J by 3 bases. The length of the CDR3 is 17 residues. The CDR3 here is CASSPRLAAGNYNEQFF. The CDR3 DNA sequence: TGTGCCAGCAGCCCCAGACTAGCAGCGGGCAACTACAATGAGCAGTTCTTC.